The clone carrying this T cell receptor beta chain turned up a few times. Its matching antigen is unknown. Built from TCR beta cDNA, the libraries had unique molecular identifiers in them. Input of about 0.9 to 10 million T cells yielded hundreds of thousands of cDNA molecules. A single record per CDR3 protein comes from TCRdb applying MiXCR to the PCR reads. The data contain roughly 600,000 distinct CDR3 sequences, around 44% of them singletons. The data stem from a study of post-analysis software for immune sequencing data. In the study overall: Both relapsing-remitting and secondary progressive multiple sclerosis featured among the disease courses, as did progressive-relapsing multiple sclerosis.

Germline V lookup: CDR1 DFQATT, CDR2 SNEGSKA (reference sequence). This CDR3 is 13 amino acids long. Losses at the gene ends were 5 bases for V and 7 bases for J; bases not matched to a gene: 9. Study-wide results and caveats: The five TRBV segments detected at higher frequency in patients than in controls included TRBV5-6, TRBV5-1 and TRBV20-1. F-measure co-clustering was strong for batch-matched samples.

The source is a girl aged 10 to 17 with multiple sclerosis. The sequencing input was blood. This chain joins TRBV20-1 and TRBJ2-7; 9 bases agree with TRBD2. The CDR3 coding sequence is TGCAGTGCTCCCAAGGTAGCGGGAGAAGAGCAGTACTTC. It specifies CSAPKVAGEEQYF.